This T cell receptor beta chain was sequenced for a study of T cell changes during pregnancy in multiple sclerosis. Sequencing was performed with immunoSEQ multiplex PCR; in TCRdb, only in-frame clones are kept and a portion is missing. The sample lists about 40,000 clones; 88% were seen once. The CDR3 has 14 amino acids. V was shortened by 9 bases and J by 11 bases, with 26 bases between the two germline ends. CDR1 and CDR2 from the germline V gene are SGHTS and YDEGEE. The source was peripheral blood, collected in the first trimester of pregnancy. This clonotype originated in a female donor in good health, enrolled as a control in a pregnancy study. The chain carries TRBV5-8 and TRBJ1-2; D unclear. The CDR3 sequence is CANPPIVSDTGYTF. CDR3 coding DNA: TGTGCCAACCCCCCGATCGTGTCCGATACCGGGTACACCTTC.